One sample yielded the 23 T cell receptor beta chains listed below, sequenced in a study of control samples from healthy donors and cancer patients. Clones were sequenced by immunoSEQ multiplex PCR, and TCRdb holds only the in-frame ones, with some missing. This sample has under 200,000 clones; 75% to 95% occur once, and the top ten carry 1.5%. The sample consisted of blood. Receptor source: a woman aged 25 to 39 in good health.

The chain recombines TRBV13 with TRBJ1-2; the match to TRBD1 covers 7 bases. Unmatched junction bases numbered 4, after V lost 5 bases and J lost 4 bases. This CDR3 is 13 amino acids long. Germline V lookup: CDR1 PRHDT, CDR2 FYEKMQ (reference sequence). Here the CDR3 DNA reads TGTGCCAGCAGCCCGCAGGGGGGCTATGGCTACACCTTC. It translates to CASSPQGGYGYTF. The full variable domain, rest sourced from reference TRBV13 and TRBJ1-2, is AAGVIQSPRHLIKEKRETATLKCYPIPRHDTVYWYQQGPGQDPQFLISFYEKMQSDKGSIPDRFSAQQFSDYHSELNMSSLELGDSALYFCASSPQGGYGYTFGSGTRLTVV.

The chain uses TRBV15 and TRBJ2-7; tentative D call: TRBD1 (5 bases). The CDR3 extends over 14 amino acids. Trimming removed 3 bases from V and 2 bases from J, with 11 bases in between. Germline V gene lookup returns CDR1 LNHNV and CDR2 YYDKDF (reference sequence). The CDR3 protein is CATSRFTGTYEQYF. In DNA, the CDR3 is TGTGCCACCAGCAGGTTTACAGGAACCTACGAGCAGTACTTC.

The chain recombines TRBV5-4 with TRBJ1-3; 7 nucleotides align to TRBD1. CDR1 SGHNT and CDR2 YYREEE come from the germline V gene (reference sequence). CDR3 length: 16 amino acids. Trimming cost V 0 bases and J 1 base; bases outside gene matches: 4. For the CDR3, the DNA is TGTGCCAGCAGCTTGGCGGCAGGGGGTTCTGGAAACACCATATATTTT. Its translation: CASSLAAGGSGNTIYF.

The rearrangement uses TRBV6-5 and TRBJ1-1, with 9 bases identical to TRBD1. Germline loops: CDR1 MNHEY, CDR2 SVGAGI. V trimming: 3 bases; J trimming: 1 base; junction bases outside the gene matches: 6. The CDR3 runs to 16 residues. CDR3 in amino acids: CASSYIWTGANTEAFF. The CDR3 DNA follows: TGTGCCAGCAGTTATATTTGGACAGGGGCGAACACTGAAGCTTTCTTT.

This rearrangement joins TRBV3-1 (or the pseudogene TRBV3-2) to TRBJ1-6, with unresolved D. CDR1 is LGHDT and CDR2 is YNNKEL in the germline V gene (reference sequence). The CDR3 is 14 residues long. V lost 1 base to trimming and J lost 9 bases, with 10 bases between them. The CDR3 here is CASSQVGAGSPLHF. For the CDR3, the DNA is TGTGCCAGCAGCCAAGTGGGTGCCGGTTCACCCCTCCACTTT.

The gene calls are TRBV5-5 and TRBJ2-7; 9 nucleotides match TRBD1. CDR3 length: 15 amino acids. Germline CDR1 SGHKS, CDR2 YYEKEE (reference sequence). V lost 0 bases to trimming and J lost 3 bases; unmatched junction nucleotides: 4. As DNA, the CDR3 is TGTGCCAGCAGCTTGGTTCGGACAGGGGTCTACGAGCAGTACTTC. It translates to CASSLVRTGVYEQYF.

The J gene is TRBJ1-6, the V gene TRBV30, with D unresolved. The V and J ends lost 0 bases and 0 bases respectively, with 6 bases between them. This CDR3 contains 15 residues. CDR1 and CDR2 (germline): GTSNPN, SVGIG (reference sequence). DNA of the CDR3: TGTGCCTGGAGTGTACAGAGCTCCTATAATTCACCCCTCCACTTT. This codes for CAWSVQSSYNSPLHF.

DNA of the CDR3: TGTGCCAGTAGGATACAGGGGGCCCCTAACTATGGCTACACCTTC. It is translated as CASRIQGAPNYGYTF. The rearrangement joins TRBV19 to TRBJ1-2, with 9 nucleotides matching TRBD1. Looked up from germline, CDR1 is LNHDA and CDR2 is SQIVND (reference sequence). The CDR3 totals 15 residues. V shed 6 bases, J shed 0 bases, and the junction held 5 bases outside the gene matches.

The rearrangement joins TRBV7-9 to TRBJ1-3, with D hard to call. The CDR3 is 15 residues long. The germline V gene encodes CDR1 SEHNR and CDR2 FQNEAQ (reference sequence). V was clipped by 4 bases and J by 0 bases, with 10 bases between them. The CDR3, as DNA: TGTGCCAGCAGCTCCCTACTCAGCTCTGGAAACACCATATATTTT. Residues: CASSSLLSSGNTIYF.

The gene calls are TRBV5-3 and TRBJ2-7; no clear D gene. TRBV5-3 is sorted into the ORF group, with uncertain function. The CDR3 has 11 amino acids. V was pared by 0 bases and J by 2 bases, with 0 bases between. The CDR3 is CARSLAYEQYF. DNA for the CDR3: TGTGCCAGAAGCTTGGCCTACGAGCAGTACTTC.

V gene TRBV7-2 combines with J gene TRBJ1-1; D is unclear. Germline CDR1 SGHTA, CDR2 FQGNSA. Trimming left V 0 bases short and J 7 bases short, with 9 bases between. The CDR3 is 13 residues long. The CDR3 DNA is TGTGCCAGCAGCTTAGCTGGGCTAGGTGAAGCTTTCTTT. Its protein product is CASSLAGLGEAFF.

This chain links TRBV18 with TRBJ1-5; D may be TRBD1 (5 bases). The CDR3 length is 14 residues. Trimming removed 1 base from V and 4 bases from J, with 8 bases in between. The germline gives CDR1 KGHSH, CDR2 LQKENI. Here the CDR3 DNA reads TGTGCCAGCTCACCACAGGGGCTAAATCAGCCCCAGCATTTT. Protein: CASSPQGLNQPQHF.

The chain uses TRBV29-1 and TRBJ1-5, with 7 bases fitting TRBD1. Germline-derived CDR1 and CDR2 are SQVTM and ANQGSEA. The CDR3 is 13 residues long. The ends lost 7 bases at V and 3 bases at J; junction bases unmatched: 6. CDR3 coding DNA: TGCAGCGCCCGGGACAGCCCCAATCAGCCCCAGCATTTT. This sequence encodes CSARDSPNQPQHF.

As DNA, the CDR3 is TGCAGCGTTTGGGGTAGCGGGAATGAGCAGTTCTTC. It translates to CSVWGSGNEQFF. This rearrangement joins TRBV29-1 to TRBJ2-1; 7 bases fit TRBD2. The CDR3 runs 12 residues. V shed 5 bases, J shed 7 bases, and the junction held 5 bases outside the gene matches. The germline V gene encodes CDR1 SQVTM and CDR2 ANQGSEA.

V gene TRBV20-1 combines with J gene TRBJ2-1; no reliable D call. Germline CDR1 DFQATT, CDR2 SNEGSKA (reference sequence). The length of the CDR3 is 11 residues. V was trimmed by 3 bases and J by 6 bases, leaving 6 bases between them. This CDR3 reads CSASGPNEQFF. In DNA, the CDR3 is TGCAGTGCTAGCGGCCCCAATGAGCAGTTCTTC.

This clone was detected only once. V gene TRBV2 combines with J gene TRBJ2-5, with TRBD2 matching 8 bases. This CDR3 comprises 13 residues. Losses at the gene ends were 4 bases for V and 5 bases for J; bases not matched to a gene: 3. The germline V gene has CDR1 SNHLY and CDR2 FYNNEI. The CDR3 DNA follows: TGTGCCAGCAGTGCGCGGGGGGCTGAGACCCAGTACTTC. Translation gives CASSARGAETQYF. The variable domain in full, with the rest retrieved from reference TRBV2 and TRBJ2-5, is EPEVTQTPSHQVTQMGQEVILRCVPISNHLYFYWYRQILGQKVEFLVSFYNNEISEKSEIFDDQFSVERPDGSNFTLKIRSTKLEDSAMYFCASSARGAETQYFGPGTRLLVL.

In DNA form, the CDR3 reads TGTGCCAGCAGTTTACCTGGGACAGCCCAAGAGACCCAGTACTTC. Encoded protein: CASSLPGTAQETQYF. This sequence joins TRBV28 and TRBJ2-5; 7 bases map to TRBD1. The CDR3 runs to 15 residues. Per the germline V gene, CDR1 is MDHEN and CDR2 is SYDVKM. V was pared by 2 bases and J by 1 base, with 4 bases of the junction left unmatched.

The chain recombines TRBV6-5 with TRBJ2-3, with no clear D. The CDR3 contains 11 residues. Trimming removed 2 bases from V and 10 bases from J, with 7 bases in between. Germline V lookup: CDR1 MNHEY, CDR2 SVGAGI. The CDR3: CASSYAYSQYF. CDR3 DNA: TGTGCCAGCAGTTACGCATACTCGCAGTATTTT.

The gene calls are TRBV5-6 and TRBJ1-5; D is possibly TRBD1 (6 bases). Germline V gives CDR1 SGHDT, CDR2 YYEEEE. With 2 bases removed from V and 0 bases from J, the gap between germline ends came to 12 bases. The CDR3 covers 16 residues. CDR3 sequence: CASSFRDNYSNQPQHF. The CDR3 nucleotides read TGTGCCAGCAGCTTCCGGGACAACTATAGCAATCAGCCCCAGCATTTT.

J is TRBJ1-1 and V is TRBV18, with TRBD1 identical over 9 bases. CDR3 size: 14 residues. Germline V gives CDR1 KGHSH, CDR2 LQKENI. The V gene end was trimmed by 4 bases and the J gene end by 1 base; junction bases not matched to a gene: 1. CDR3 protein: CASSQDRGNTEAFF. CDR3 nucleotides: TGTGCCAGCTCACAGGACAGGGGGAACACTGAAGCTTTCTTT.

This clone was recorded at least ten times. CDR3 coding DNA: TGTGCCACCAGCGCCGGGACAGGGGGCACAGATACGCAGTATTTT. Protein: CATSAGTGGTDTQYF. The chain carries TRBV15 and TRBJ2-3; 10 nucleotides agree with TRBD1. The CDR3 loop spans 15 amino acids. Trimming took 5 bases from V and 1 from J; bases not matched to a gene: 3. The germline V gene has CDR1 LNHNV and CDR2 YYDKDF (reference sequence).

This clone was recorded once. The chain employs TRBV25-1 and TRBJ1-6; a possible D gene is TRBD1 (5 bases). With 3 bases removed from V and 6 bases from J, the gap between germline ends came to 9 bases. There are 14 residues in the CDR3. Germline-derived CDR1 and CDR2 are MGHDK and SYGVNS. As DNA, the CDR3 is TGTGCCAGCAGTGAGACAGTGGGTAATTCACCCCTCCACTTT. It yields the protein CASSETVGNSPLHF.

The J gene is TRBJ1-6, the V gene TRBV6-5; D gene ambiguous. The CDR3 contains 14 residues. V lost 2 bases and J lost 3, with 5 bases in between. Germline-derived CDR1 and CDR2 are MNHEY and SVGAGI. CDR3 nucleotides: TGTGCCAGCAGTTACGAGGTCTATAATTCACCCCTCCACTTT. It is translated as CASSYEVYNSPLHF.